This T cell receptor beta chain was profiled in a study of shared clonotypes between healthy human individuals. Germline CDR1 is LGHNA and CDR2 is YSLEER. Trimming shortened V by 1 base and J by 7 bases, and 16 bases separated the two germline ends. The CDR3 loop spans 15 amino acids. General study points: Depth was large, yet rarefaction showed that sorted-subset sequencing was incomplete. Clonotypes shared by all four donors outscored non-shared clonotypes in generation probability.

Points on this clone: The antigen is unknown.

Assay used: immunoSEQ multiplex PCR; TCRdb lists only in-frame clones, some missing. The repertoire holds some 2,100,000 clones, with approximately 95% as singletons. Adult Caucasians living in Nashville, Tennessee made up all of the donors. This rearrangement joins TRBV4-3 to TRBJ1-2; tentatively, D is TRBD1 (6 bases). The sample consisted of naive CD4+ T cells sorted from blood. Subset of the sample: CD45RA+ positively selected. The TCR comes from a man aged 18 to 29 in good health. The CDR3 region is CASSQGSAGAGGYTF. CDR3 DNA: TGCGCCAGCAGCCAAGGTTCAGCAGGGGCGGGTGGCTACACCTTC.